This T cell receptor (beta chain) was identified in a study of T-cell reconstitution after alpha-beta-depleted transplantation in children. Germline CDR1 and CDR2: SEHNR and FQNEAQ (reference sequence). V was cut by 5 bases and J by 4 bases, with 12 bases left in between. The CDR3 extends over 14 amino acids. Library preparation (for TCRbeta) was performed with unique molecular identifiers. TCRdb passed the PCR reads through MiXCR, listing each CDR3 protein once. The data show some 300,000 distinct CDR3 sequences, over 7.5% seen once. Study-wide points: At day 60, the high TCRbeta diversity found in some patients originated from recipient T cells and thymic progenitors that had survived. Diversity and T-cell counts at one year after transplant derived mostly from new T cells. Reportedly, roughly two months post-transplant, alpha-beta T cells arose from several hundred expanded graft clones.

This clonotype was seen ten or more times. Its target is unknown. The V and J genes are TRBV7-9 and TRBJ2-1; D not resolved. Sample: peripheral blood, taken 360 days after TCRalphabeta/CD19-depleted stem cell transplant. The origin of this receptor is a female patient aged 2-10 years who had a stem cell transplant for Fanconi anemia, so the T cells may come from the graft donor. CDR3 in amino acids: CASSSFQDYNEQFF. The DNA for the CDR3 is TGTGCCAGCAGCAGCTTTCAGGATTACAATGAGCAGTTCTTC.